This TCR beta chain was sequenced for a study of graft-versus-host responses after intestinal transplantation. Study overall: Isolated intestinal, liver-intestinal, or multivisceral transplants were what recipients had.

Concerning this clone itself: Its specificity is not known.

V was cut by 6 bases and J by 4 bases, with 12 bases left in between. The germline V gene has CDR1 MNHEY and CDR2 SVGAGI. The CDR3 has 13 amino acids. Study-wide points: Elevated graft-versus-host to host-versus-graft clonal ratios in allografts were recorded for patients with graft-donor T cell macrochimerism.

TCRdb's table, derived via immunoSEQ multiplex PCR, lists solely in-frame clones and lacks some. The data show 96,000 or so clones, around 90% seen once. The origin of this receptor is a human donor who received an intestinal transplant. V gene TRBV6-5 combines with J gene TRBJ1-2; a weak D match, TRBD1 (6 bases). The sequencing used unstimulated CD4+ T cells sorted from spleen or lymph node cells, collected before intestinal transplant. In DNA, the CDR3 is TGTGCCAGCAGCCGGACAGATACCTATGGCTACACCTTC. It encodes CASSRTDTYGYTF.